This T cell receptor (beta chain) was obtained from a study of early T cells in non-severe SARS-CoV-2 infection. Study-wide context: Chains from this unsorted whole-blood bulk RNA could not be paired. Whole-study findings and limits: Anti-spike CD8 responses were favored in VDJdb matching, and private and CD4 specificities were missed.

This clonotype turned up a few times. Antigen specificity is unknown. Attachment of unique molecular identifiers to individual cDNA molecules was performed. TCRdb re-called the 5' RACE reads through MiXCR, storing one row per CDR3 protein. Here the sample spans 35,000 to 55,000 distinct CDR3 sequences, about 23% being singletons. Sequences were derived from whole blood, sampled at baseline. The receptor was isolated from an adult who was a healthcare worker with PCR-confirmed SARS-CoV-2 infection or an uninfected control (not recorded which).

CDR3 residues: CASSLQASGGKNIQYF. The CDR3, as DNA: TGTGCCAGCAGCCTTCAGGCTAGCGGGGGCAAAAACATTCAGTACTTC. This chain connects TRBV5-4 to TRBJ2-4; 10 bases agree with TRBD2. The CDR3 covers 16 residues. J lost 3 bases, V lost 4 bases, and 7 bases had no gene match. The germline CDR1 and CDR2 sequences are SGHNT and YYREEE (reference sequence).